The 25 T cell receptor beta chains below all came from one sample that was sequenced in a study of regulatory T cells in long-lasting Graves disease. For TCR beta, libraries came from iRepertoire HTBI primers and Arm-PCR of CDR3 regions. TCRdb passed the multiplex PCR reads through MiXCR, listing each CDR3 protein once. The sample consists of fewer than 450,000 distinct CDR3 sequences, around 21% of them appearing once. Time point defined: persistent/refractory GD, antithyroid drugs over 5 years with positive TRAb. RNA from PBMCs was the source of the TCR library. This specimen consisted of peripheral blood mononuclear cells (PBMCs), obtained when the disease was refractory, from a patient treated with antithyroid drugs. The receptors derive from a female donor with Graves disease.

At least ten counts were recorded for this clonotype. DNA for the CDR3: TGTGCCAGCAGCCCGACAGGGGAGGAACAGTACTTC. Its translation is CASSPTGEEQYF. This sequence joins TRBV7-2 and TRBJ2-4; 8 nucleotides line up with TRBD1. Germline trimming cut 5 bases from V and 13 bases from J; bases unmatched to any gene: 7. Looked up from germline, CDR1 is SGHTA and CDR2 is FQGNSA. This CDR3 spans 12 amino acids.

V usage is TRBV30 and J usage is TRBJ1-1; D gene ambiguous. In germline, CDR1 is GTSNPN, CDR2 SVGIG (reference sequence). This CDR3 comprises 11 residues. Trimming pared 2 bases from V and 9 bases from J, leaving 10 bases between. CDR3 in amino acids: CAWSMGNKAFF. The CDR3 bases are TGTGCCTGGAGTATGGGAAACAAAGCTTTCTTT.

In this sample, this clonotype turned up many times. The chain recombines TRBV28 with TRBJ2-7, with 7 nucleotides matching TRBD2. Germline values: CDR1 MDHEN, CDR2 SYDVKM. The CDR3 sequence is 15 residues long. Trimming cost V 6 bases and J 6 bases; bases outside gene matches: 14. CDR3 sequence reads: CASSSTRAGAGEQYF. The CDR3 DNA reads TGTGCCAGCAGCTCCACCCGGGCGGGAGCGGGCGAGCAGTACTTC.

This chain links TRBV4-3 with TRBJ2-7; possibly TRBD1 for D (6 bases). Germline CDR1 and CDR2: LGHNA and YSLEER. The ends were cut back, 4 bases at V and 4 bases at J, with 14 bases in the middle. The CDR3 sequence is 14 residues long. CDR3 DNA: TGCGCCAGCAGCCGAGGGACATCCCTATACGAGCAGTACTTC. It yields the protein CASSRGTSLYEQYF.

Points on this clonotype: A much larger clone differs by one base, so this may be a read error. The CDR3 sequence: CTSSSWEGLANYGYTF. The CDR3, as DNA: TGTACCAGCAGTTCATGGGAGGGTTTAGCTAACTATGGCTACACCTTC. The V call is TRBV28, the J call TRBJ1-2; D not certain. The CDR3 length is 16 residues. Germline assignment: CDR1 MDHEN and CDR2 SYDVKM.

This chain connects TRBV19 to TRBJ1-2; D might be TRBD1 (5 bases). The CDR3 extends over 14 amino acids. V was trimmed by 5 bases and J by 4 bases, leaving 14 bases between them. CDR1 is LNHDA, CDR2 SQIVND, per germline (reference sequence). This CDR3 is CASSPRRVGYGYTF. CDR3 DNA: TGTGCCAGTAGTCCCCGCAGGGTTGGCTATGGCTACACCTTC.

In this sample, this clonotype turned up a few times. A much more abundant neighbour one base away suggests this may be a read error. The chain has TRBV6-5 and TRBJ2-2, with 9 bases that match TRBD1. This CDR3 has 18 residues. Germline CDR1 reads MNHEY; CDR2 reads SVGAGI. CDR3: CASSYPRTGQGNTGELLF. The CDR3 DNA is TGTGCCAGCAGTTACCCTCGAACGGGACAGGGTAACACCGGGGAGCTGCTTTTT.

In this sample, this clonotype turned up many times. The rearrangement joins TRBV20-1 to TRBJ1-6; tentative D call: TRBD1 (5 bases). Germline V lookup: CDR1 DFQATT, CDR2 SNEGSKA (reference sequence). Between the trimmed V and J ends, which lost 5 bases and 5 bases, there was a span of 13 bases. The CDR3 is made up of 14 amino acids. The CDR3 reads CSAHPGTDNSPLHF. The CDR3 DNA is TGCAGTGCTCACCCCGGGACCGATAATTCACCCCTCCACTTT.

This clonotype was counted only a few times. The V call is TRBV10-3, the J call TRBJ2-5; TRBD2 aligns across 8 bases. CDR1 and CDR2 from the germline V gene are ENHRY and SYGVKD. The CDR3 runs 12 residues. The trim removed 10 bases at V and 5 bases at J, leaving 6 bases unmatched. CDR3 DNA sequence: TGTGCCACCTCCGGGACTAGGGAGACCCAGTACTTC. This sequence encodes CATSGTRETQYF.

This clonotype was recorded at least ten times. The V call is TRBV7-2, the J call TRBJ1-6; 9 nucleotides match TRBD1. CDR3 length: 16 residues. Germline V gene sequence: CDR1 SGHTA, CDR2 FQGNSA. V gave up 5 bases and J gave up 8 bases; unmatched junction bases: 10. The CDR3 nucleotides are TGTGCCAGCAGCCTACGCTGGGGGACAGGGTATTCACCCCTCCACTTT. Translation: CASSLRWGTGYSPLHF. The full variable domain, with the rest looked up from reference TRBV7-2 and TRBJ1-6, is GAGVSQSPSNKVTEKGKDVELRCDPISGHTALYWYRQSLGQGLEFLIYFQGNSAPDKSGLPSDRFSAERTGGSVSTLTIQRTQQEDSAVYLCASSLRWGTGYSPLHFGNGTRLTVT.

V is TRBV5-1 and J is TRBJ1-2; the match to TRBD1 covers 10 bases. Germline V gene lookup returns CDR1 SGHRS and CDR2 YFSETQ. The V segment lost 0 bases and the J segment 4 bases; nucleotides outside the gene matches: 6. The CDR3 is 16 amino acids. As DNA, the CDR3 is TGCGCCAGCAGCTTGGATCCGGGACAGGGGATCTATGGCTACACCTTC. This translates into CASSLDPGQGIYGYTF.

This clonotype showed up many times. DNA of the CDR3: TGTGCCAGCACTTCGGGGACAGCGAACACTGAAGCTTTCTTT. Protein sequence: CASTSGTANTEAFF. The chain combines TRBV7-9 with TRBJ1-1, with 7 bases identical to TRBD1. Germline V lookup: CDR1 SEHNR, CDR2 FQNEAQ (reference sequence). With V trimmed by 7 bases and J by 1 base, 6 bases remained unmatched. This CDR3 is 14 amino acids long. The full variable domain, its missing parts supplied by reference TRBV7-9 and TRBJ1-1, is DTGVSQNPRHKITKRGQNVTFRCDPISEHNRLYWYRQTLGQGPEFLTYFQNEAQLEKSRLLSDRFSAERPKGSFSTLEIQRTEQGDSAMYLCASTSGTANTEAFFGQGTRLTVV.

Many counts were recorded for this clonotype. The rearrangement joins TRBV7-3 to TRBJ2-7; 8 positions agree with TRBD2. CDR3 length: 15 amino acids. V lost 5 bases, J lost 4 bases, and 10 bases stayed unmatched. Germline V CDR1 and CDR2: SGHTA, FQGTGA. The CDR3 nucleotides read TGTGCCAGCAGCCCTACTAGCGGAGAGTTTTACGAGCAGTACTTC. It translates to CASSPTSGEFYEQYF.

This clonotype was found many times. V usage is TRBV6-2 or TRBV6-3 and J usage is TRBJ2-7; TRBD1 aligns across 9 bases. CDR3 length: 13 amino acids. Trimming took 4 bases from V and 5 from J; bases not matched to a gene: 3. Per the germline V gene, CDR1 is MNHEY and CDR2 is SVGEGT. The CDR3 spells CASSFGQGNEQYF. The CDR3 region has the DNA TGTGCCAGCAGTTTTGGACAGGGGAACGAGCAGTACTTC.

This clonotype was seen more than once but under ten times. The J gene is TRBJ2-7, the V gene TRBV14; no firm D call. Trimming shortened V by 0 bases and J by 2 bases, and 11 bases separated the two germline ends. CDR1 SGHDN and CDR2 FVKESK come from the germline V gene. CDR3 size: 15 residues. CDR3 sequence reads: CASSQEKLPTYEQYF. The CDR3 nucleotides are TGTGCCAGCAGCCAAGAAAAGCTCCCGACCTACGAGCAGTACTTC.

This clonotype was picked up many times. The chain recombines TRBV28 with TRBJ2-5, with TRBD2 identical over 13 bases. This CDR3 region has 16 residues. Unmatched junction bases numbered 4, after V lost 4 bases and J lost 2 bases. CDR1 is MDHEN and CDR2 is SYDVKM in the germline V gene. The CDR3 loop is CASSWGLAGIQETQYF. CDR3 sequence (DNA): TGTGCCAGCAGTTGGGGACTAGCGGGGATTCAAGAGACCCAGTACTTC.

The J gene is TRBJ1-2, the V gene TRBV6-1; TRBD1 is a possible D gene (5 bases). CDR3 length equals 16 residues. V was clipped by 5 bases and J by 8 bases, with 24 bases between them. The germline CDR1 and CDR2 sequences are MNHNS and SASEGT. Here the CDR3 DNA reads TGTGCCAGCAGTCACCCTAGTCTAGGGGCGTCGGACGGCTACACCTTC. This translates into CASSHPSLGASDGYTF.

The sample holds a few counts of this clonotype. The chain uses TRBV6-6 and TRBJ2-7; 8 bases map to TRBD1. The CDR3 contains 16 residues. The germline gives CDR1 MNHNY, CDR2 SVGAGI (reference sequence). V was pared by 0 bases and J by 2 bases, with 6 bases of the junction left unmatched. The CDR3 loop reads CASSYSSRGLTYEQYF. DNA of the CDR3: TGTGCCAGCAGTTACTCGAGCAGGGGGCTCACCTACGAGCAGTACTTC.

The chain employs TRBV7-9 and TRBJ2-2, with D perhaps TRBD1 (6 bases). The CDR3 is 14 amino acids. The germline gives CDR1 SEHNR, CDR2 FQNEAQ (reference sequence). The germline V and J ends were trimmed by 0 bases and 9 bases, with 11 bases remaining between them. CDR3 bases: TGTGCCAGCAGCTTAGCGGGGGCGCTAAGGGAGCTGTTTTTT. The encoded protein is CASSLAGALRELFF.

This clonotype was counted ten times or more. The rearrangement uses TRBV5-5 and TRBJ1-5; D ambiguous. Germline assignment: CDR1 SGHKS and CDR2 YYEKEE (reference sequence). The CDR3 totals 14 residues. The V end lost 5 bases, the J end lost 0 bases, and 9 bases lay between the germline ends. Here the CDR3 DNA reads TGTGCCAGCAGTTTCACTCTTAGCAATCAGCCCCAGCATTTT. Translating gives CASSFTLSNQPQHF. Combining the CDR3 with reference TRBV5-5 and TRBJ1-5 gives the whole variable domain DAGVTQSPTHLIKTRGQQVTLRCSPISGHKSVSWYQQVLGQGPQFIFQYYEKEERGRGNFPDRFSARQFPNYSSELNVNALLLGDSALYLCASSFTLSNQPQHFGDGTRLSIL.

This clonotype was counted a few times. The chain is built from TRBV20-1 and TRBJ1-4; possible D gene TRBD1, 5 bases. Trimming took off 4 bases at V and 7 bases at J, with 13 bases between the two ends. This CDR3 is built from 13 residues. CDR1 is DFQATT and CDR2 is SNEGSKA in the germline V gene (reference sequence). In DNA, the CDR3 is TGCAGTGCTATCACCGGGGCGGGTGAAAAACTGTTTTTT. It yields the protein CSAITGAGEKLFF.

A few counts support this clonotype. The rearrangement joins TRBV6-1 to TRBJ1-4; the D is unclear. Germline CDR1 and CDR2: MNHNS and SASEGT. This CDR3 is 14 amino acids long. Trimming shortened V by 5 bases and J by 8 bases, and 15 bases separated the two germline ends. The CDR3 coding sequence is TGTGCCAGCAGTCCCGGGAGGGCAGGAGAAAAACTGTTTTTT. Translation gives CASSPGRAGEKLFF.

This clonotype was counted a few times. The chain combines TRBV20-1 with TRBJ2-4; 9 positions match TRBD1. The germline V gene has CDR1 DFQATT and CDR2 SNEGSKA (reference sequence). The V gene end was trimmed by 3 bases and the J gene end by 8 bases; junction bases not matched to a gene: 8. This CDR3 is 14 amino acids long. The CDR3 DNA sequence: TGCAGTGCTAGCCGTACAGGGGGCCTCGACATTCAGTACTTC. Amino acid sequence: CSASRTGGLDIQYF.

This clonotype has ten or more counts. The rearrangement uses TRBV28 and TRBJ2-5; 9 bases fit TRBD1. The V segment lost 5 bases and the J segment 5 bases; nucleotides outside the gene matches: 9. The CDR3 is made up of 15 amino acids. CDR1 and CDR2 (germline): MDHEN, SYDVKM. The CDR3 DNA is TGTGCCAGCAGTATTTGGGACAGGGCCACGGAGACCCAGTACTTC. This codes for CASSIWDRATETQYF.

The V gene is TRBV10-2, the J gene TRBJ2-5, with D possibly called TRBD1 or TRBD2 (5 bases each). The ends were cut back, 3 bases at V and 5 bases at J, with 13 bases in the middle. Germline V gene sequence: CDR1 WSHSY, CDR2 SAAADI. This CDR3 is 14 amino acids long. Written as DNA, the CDR3 is TGCGCCAGCAGTGATTTTAGCGAGGGGGAGACCCAGTACTTC. Translated: CASSDFSEGETQYF.